Following are 5 T cell receptor beta chains from one sample sequenced in a study of naive and memory T cell subsets. Blood and skin TCR RNA was reverse transcribed with alpha and beta constant primers. TCRdb analysed the 5' RACE reads with MiXCR anew, one entry per CDR3 protein. The sample records just over 25,000 distinct CDR3 sequences, 20% to 25% being singletons. Adult healthy volunteers gave 2.5 ml peripheral blood for whole-blood RNA. Source of these receptors: a female donor in good health.

This clonotype appeared many times. The chain carries TRBV18 and TRBJ1-6, with D hard to call. Germline CDR1 is KGHSH and CDR2 is LQKENI. There are 13 residues in the CDR3. The ends were cut back, 6 bases at V and 6 bases at J, with 9 bases in the middle. CDR3 in amino acids: CASSTDLNSPLHF. As DNA, the CDR3 is TGTGCCAGCTCTACCGATCTTAATTCACCCCTCCACTTT.

This clonotype was seen a single time. The genes are TRBV6-6 and TRBJ2-3, with D possibly TRBD2 on 6 matching bases. V was clipped by 8 bases and J by 7 bases, with 19 bases between them. CDR1 is MNHNY and CDR2 is SVGAGI in the germline V gene (reference sequence). The length of the CDR3 is 14 residues. The CDR3 is CASRPTRAGNTQYF. CDR3 DNA: TGTGCCAGCCGCCCGACACGGGCGGGGAATACGCAGTATTTT.

This chain connects TRBV5-1 to TRBJ2-7; the match to TRBD2 covers 12 bases. The length of the CDR3 is 15 residues. Losses at the gene ends were 4 bases for V and 2 bases for J; bases not matched to a gene: 4. Per the germline V gene, CDR1 is SGHRS and CDR2 is YFSETQ. Here the CDR3 reads CASSRGLAGTYEQYF. CDR3 sequence (DNA): TGCGCCAGCAGCAGAGGACTAGCGGGGACCTACGAGCAGTACTTC. Full variable domain (outside the CDR3, taken from reference TRBV5-1 and TRBJ2-7): KAGVTQTPRYLIKTRGQQVTLSCSPISGHRSVSWYQQTPGQGLQFLFEYFSETQRNKGNFPGRFSGRQFSNSRSEMNVSTLELGDSALYLCASSRGLAGTYEQYFGPGTRLTVT.

This chain joins TRBV9 and TRBJ1-5; D remains unclear. Germline values: CDR1 SGDLS, CDR2 YYNGEE. This CDR3 is built from 13 residues. Trimming shortened V by 0 bases and J by 4 bases, and 5 bases separated the two germline ends. CDR3 loop: CASSVGMNQPQHF. Written as DNA, the CDR3 is TGTGCCAGCAGCGTAGGGATGAATCAGCCCCAGCATTTT.

This clonotype was counted between two and nine times. DNA for the CDR3: TGCAGTGCTAATCGGGACAGCAACTATGGCTACACCTTC. This sequence encodes CSANRDSNYGYTF. This sequence joins TRBV20-1 and TRBJ1-2; 7 positions match TRBD1. This CDR3 has 13 amino acids. With 4 bases clipped from V and 2 bases from J, the junction kept 4 bases outside the gene matches. Germline values: CDR1 DFQATT, CDR2 SNEGSKA (reference sequence).